The clone carrying this T cell receptor beta chain was counted only a few times. Its antigen is not known. Amplification yielded TCR beta CDR3 regions, with RNA transcripts as the source. A set of HTBI primers served as the primers for a first-round RT-PCR of the TCR CDR3. Each CDR3 protein gets one entry after TCRdb re-called the multiplex PCR reads with MiXCR. The table shows 500,000 to 650,000 distinct CDR3 sequences, with around 15% occurring only once. This record comes from a study of T cells in Graves' hyperthyroidism and ophthalmopathy. Study details: At the time of initial diagnosis and before any treatment, peripheral blood was collected. Whole-study results and caveats: Ophthalmopathy, which appeared later, was predicted by the model a median 6.5 months before onset.

The study left out patients who had uncontrolled infection, other autoimmune disease, pregnancy or lactation. The PBMCs had their origin in around 10 ml of fresh peripheral blood. The J segment lost 2 bases and the V segment lost 4 bases, leaving 2 bases of the junction unmatched. The length of the CDR3 is 15 residues. Germline V gives CDR1 MNHEY, CDR2 SVGEGT. Sequencing was performed on blood. This rearrangement joins TRBV6-2 or TRBV6-3 to TRBJ1-5; 10 nucleotides line up with TRBD1. This clonotype was sampled from a woman between 45 and 60 years old with Graves' ophthalmopathy. The CDR3 reads CASSWDRGGNQPQHF. The CDR3 DNA sequence: TGTGCCAGCAGTTGGGACAGGGGTGGCAATCAGCCCCAGCATTTT.